This T cell receptor beta chain was identified in a study of beta chain features in type 1 diabetes. Overall study: All of the samples together had 107,917,701 sorted cells examined.

Central memory, naive, regulatory and stem cell-like memory CD4+ cells were sorted by CD45RO/CCR7/CD25/CD127/CD95/CD27. Sorting gave populations that all exceeded 95% purity. A few counts support this clone. The length of the CDR3 is 18 residues. Trimming took off 5 bases at V and 0 bases at J, with 17 bases between the two ends. Germline CDR1 is MGHDK and CDR2 is SYGVNS. As every portion of the isolated RNA was reverse transcribed, the sequencing read expressed TCRB transcripts. The protocol was immunoSEQ multiplex PCR, while the TCRdb copy is restricted to in-frame clones and leaves out a portion. The sample records roughly 450,000 clones, about an eighth being singletons.

The chain is built from TRBV25-1 and TRBJ2-6; maybe TRBD1 (6 bases). Sequencing was done on a sample of naive CD4+ T cells from blood. This receptor was identified in a woman between 18 and 29 years old in good health. Here the CDR3 DNA reads TGTGCCAGCAGTTCAAAAGACAGGCTTAGCTCTGGGGCCAACGTCCTGACTTTC. Translation gives CASSSKDRLSSGANVLTF.